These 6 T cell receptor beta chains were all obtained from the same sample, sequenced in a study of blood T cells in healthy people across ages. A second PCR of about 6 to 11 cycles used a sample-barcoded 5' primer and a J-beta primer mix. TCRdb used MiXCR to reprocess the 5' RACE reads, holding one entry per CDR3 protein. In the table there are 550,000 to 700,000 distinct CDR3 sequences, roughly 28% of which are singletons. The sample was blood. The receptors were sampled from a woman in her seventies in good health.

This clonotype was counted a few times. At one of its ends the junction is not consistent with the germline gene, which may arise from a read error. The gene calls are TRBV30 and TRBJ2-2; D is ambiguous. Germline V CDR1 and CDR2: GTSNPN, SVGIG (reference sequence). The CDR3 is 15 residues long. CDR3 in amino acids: CARSVGQITGGELFF. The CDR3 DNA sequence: TGTGCCAGGAGTGTGGGCCAGATCACGGGCGGGGAGCTGTTTTTT.

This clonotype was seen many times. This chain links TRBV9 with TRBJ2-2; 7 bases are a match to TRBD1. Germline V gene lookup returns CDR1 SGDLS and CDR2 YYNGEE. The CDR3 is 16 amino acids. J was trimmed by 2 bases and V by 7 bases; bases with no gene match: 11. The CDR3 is CASADRAFVNTGELFF. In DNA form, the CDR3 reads TGTGCCAGCGCCGACAGGGCTTTTGTTAACACCGGGGAGCTGTTTTTT. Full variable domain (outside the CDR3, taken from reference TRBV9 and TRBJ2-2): DSGVTQTPKHLITATGQRVTLRCSPRSGDLSVYWYQQSLDQGLQFLIQYYNGEERAKGNILERFSAQQFPDLHSELNLSSLELGDSALYFCASADRAFVNTGELFFGEGSRLTVL.

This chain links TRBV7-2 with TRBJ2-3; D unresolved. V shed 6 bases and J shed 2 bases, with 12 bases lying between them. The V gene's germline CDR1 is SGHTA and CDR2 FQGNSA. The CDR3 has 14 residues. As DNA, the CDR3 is TGTGCCAGCAGTCGCGCGTTACACACAGATACGCAGTATTTT. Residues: CASSRALHTDTQYF. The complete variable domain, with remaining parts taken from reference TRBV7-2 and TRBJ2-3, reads GAGVSQSPSNKVTEKGKDVELRCDPISGHTALYWYRQSLGQGLEFLIYFQGNSAPDKSGLPSDRFSAERTGGSVSTLTIQRTQQEDSAVYLCASSRALHTDTQYFGPGTRLTVL.

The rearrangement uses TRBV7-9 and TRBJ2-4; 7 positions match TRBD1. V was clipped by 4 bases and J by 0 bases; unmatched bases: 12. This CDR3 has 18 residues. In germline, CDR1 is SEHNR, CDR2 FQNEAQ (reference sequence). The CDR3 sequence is CASSSPWGQHLAKNIQYF. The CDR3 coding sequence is TGTGCCAGCAGCTCCCCCTGGGGACAGCATCTAGCCAAAAACATTCAGTACTTC.

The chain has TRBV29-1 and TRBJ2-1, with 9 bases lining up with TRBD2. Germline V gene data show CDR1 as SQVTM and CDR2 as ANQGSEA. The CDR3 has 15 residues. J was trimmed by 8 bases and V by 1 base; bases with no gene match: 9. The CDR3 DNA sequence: TGCAGCGTTGAAGCCGGGACTAGCATCTTCGATGAGCAGTTCTTC. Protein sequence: CSVEAGTSIFDEQFF.

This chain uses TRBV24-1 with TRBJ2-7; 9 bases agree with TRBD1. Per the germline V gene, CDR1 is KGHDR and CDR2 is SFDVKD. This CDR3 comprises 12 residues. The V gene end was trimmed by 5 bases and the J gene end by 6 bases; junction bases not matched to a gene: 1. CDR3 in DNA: TGTGCCACCAGTGGGACAGGGGCCGAGCAGTACTTC. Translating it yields CATSGTGAEQYF.